This entry features one TCR beta chain sequence. This sample is drawn from a study of blood T cell repertoires in COVID-19. About the research overall: PBMCs, B-cell-depleted T cells, or T cells provided the cDNA or gDNA that made up the material.

In the original workflow: Amplification from reference gene primers served as the basis for estimated nucleated cell counts. Sequencing was performed with immunoSEQ multiplex PCR; in TCRdb, only in-frame clones are kept and a portion is missing. V and J calls and clone size are as listed in that table; D and trimming were resolved from the DNA. The repertoire holds about 330,000 clones, roughly 90% seen once, with less than 20% in the top ten. CDR1 is LGHNA, CDR2 YNFKEQ, per germline. Unmatched junction bases numbered 7, after V lost 4 bases and J lost 4 bases. This CDR3 has 17 amino acids. Living in 24 US areas, the participants were between roughly 18 and 89 years of age. In assigning cohorts, the study relied on participant-reported clinical history.

This TCR was recovered from a woman between 25 and 40 years old who had recovered from COVID-19. Specimen: PBMCs or T cells enriched from blood (not recorded which). The chain recombines TRBV4-2 with TRBJ2-3; 14 positions match TRBD2. This chain's CDR3 is CASSRGTSGRFSDTQYF. CDR3 in DNA: TGTGCCAGCAGCCGGGGGACTAGCGGGAGATTCTCAGATACGCAGTATTTT.